The T cell receptor beta chain under discussion was sequenced for a study of blood T cell repertoires in COVID-19. The V gene's germline CDR1 is KGHSH and CDR2 LQKENI. This CDR3 is built from 16 residues. Trimming removed 2 bases from V and 10 bases from J; junction bases left unmatched: 8. The data were produced by immunoSEQ multiplex PCR, yet TCRdb's version contains in-frame clones alone and is incomplete. The sample carries over 200,000 clones, about 88% recorded once. The clonotype originates from a man aged 35-49 years with active or convalescent COVID-19. The chain employs TRBV18 and TRBJ2-1; 13 bases match TRBD2. The material sequenced was peripheral blood. CDR3 DNA sequence: TGTGCCAGCTCACCAGTTTTGACTAGCGGGGGGCAGGAGCAGTTCTTC. Protein sequence: CASSPVLTSGGQEQFF.